This TCR beta chain was recorded in a study of control samples from healthy donors and cancer patients (dated by TCRdb to 2018 to 2021). CDR1 SGHTA and CDR2 FQGNSA were looked up in the germline V gene. Here V drops 5 bases and J drops 1 base, and the junction holds 10 bases not matched to any gene. Reading from cysteine to phenylalanine, the CDR3 counts 17 amino acids. Only the CDR3 portion is preserved as DNA: 51 bases, with reading frame beginning at the first base. Note on this clone: Its antigen is unknown. No much larger clone exists at a distance of one base, and base qualities are not known.

Library prep was done by the immunoSEQ multiplex PCR assay. TCRdb stores this immuneACCESS table with in-frame sequences only. Part of the clones is absent; in the studies checked, under half of the shortfall reflects unresolved V genes, and no reason is known for the rest. For this sample the table gives fewer than 110,000 clones, of which around 89% were detected only once. The leading ten clones occupy about 18% of the sample. Specimen: PBMCs. The chain uses TRBV7-2 and TRBJ2-7; TRBD2 agrees with 11 junctional bases. The origin of this receptor is a man between 60 and 70 years old with lung cancer. The nucleotides read TGTGCCAGCAGCCTAGGGCTAGCGGGGGGATTGTCCTACGAGCAGTACTTC. It specifies CASSLGLAGGLSYEQYF.